A single sample is the source of the 14 T cell receptor beta chains below, sequenced in a study of blood T cells in healthy people across ages. A second roughly 7 to 11 cycle PCR used barcoded and J-beta primers. TCRdb re-called the 5' RACE reads through MiXCR, storing one row per CDR3 protein. The profile shows some 1,000,000 distinct CDR3 sequences, around 25% of them singletons. This sample was also put to use in a study of T cells of mothers and their children.

The material sequenced was blood. These receptors were taken from a girl aged 2-10 years in good health.

This clonotype was counted between two and nine times. The J gene is TRBJ1-1, the V gene TRBV12-3 or TRBV12-4, with D unresolved. CDR3 length: 12 amino acids. V shed 2 bases and J shed 11 bases, with 12 bases lying between them. CDR3 amino acids: CASSLRVISAFF. CDR3 DNA: TGTGCCAGCAGTTTAAGGGTGATTTCGGCTTTCTTT.

This clonotype was observed a few times. V gene TRBV7-3 combines with J gene TRBJ2-5, with D perhaps TRBD2 (6 bases). The end of the DNA aligns better with TRBJ2-1, so the J call may be wrong. The germline V gene has CDR1 SGHTA and CDR2 FQGTGA. CDR3 size: 18 residues. CDR3 sequence (DNA): TGTGCCAGCAGCTCCCAGGGAGGCGGGATAGCACCCTACAATGAGCAGTTCTTC. Protein sequence: CASSSQGGGIAPYNEQFF.

This clonotype was found a few times. This chain connects TRBV6-1 to TRBJ1-1; TRBD1 is a possible D gene (5 bases). With 3 bases removed from V and 6 bases from J, the gap between germline ends came to 17 bases. The germline gives CDR1 MNHNS, CDR2 SASEGT. The CDR3 totals 15 residues. The CDR3 spells CASSEVSQGWAEAFF. CDR3 coding DNA: TGTGCCAGCAGTGAGGTTTCCCAGGGCTGGGCTGAAGCTTTCTTT.

This clonotype was seen a few times. The chain has TRBV7-3 and TRBJ2-1; D unclear. Germline CDR1 is SGHTA and CDR2 is FQGTGA. V was pared by 2 bases and J by 2 bases, with 10 bases between. CDR3 length: 15 residues. The CDR3 spells CASSLSPGAYNEQFF. The CDR3, as DNA: TGTGCCAGCAGCTTATCCCCAGGCGCCTACAATGAGCAGTTCTTC.

In this sample, this clonotype turned up a few times. The chain carries TRBV12-3 or TRBV12-4 and TRBJ2-3, with D uncertain. Trimming took 5 bases from V and 5 from J, leaving 14 bases between them. The CDR3 runs to 14 residues. The CDR3 DNA reads as TGTGCCAGCAGTGGGGTCGGCTCTGGAGATACGCAGTATTTT. It yields the protein CASSGVGSGDTQYF.

The table lists this clonotype with a few counts. V is TRBV7-8 and J is TRBJ2-7, with TRBD2 matching over 12 bases. The CDR3 length is 17 residues. CDR1 SGHVS and CDR2 FQNEAQ come from the germline V gene. The ends lost 5 bases at V and 4 bases at J; junction bases unmatched: 12. CDR3 in amino acids: CASSPGTSGHMGYEQYF. CDR3 nucleotide sequence: TGTGCCAGCAGCCCTGGGACTAGCGGGCATATGGGGTACGAGCAGTACTTC.

V usage is TRBV24-1 and J usage is TRBJ1-2, with no clear D. The CDR3 runs 12 residues. V dropped 1 base and J dropped 6 bases, with 5 bases sitting between them. Germline V gene data show CDR1 as KGHDR and CDR2 as SFDVKD. The CDR3 is CATSDFGHGYTF. CDR3 nucleotides: TGTGCCACCAGTGATTTTGGACATGGCTACACCTTC.

The CDR3 region is CASQVDRDFSGANVLTF. CDR3 coding DNA: TGCGCCAGCCAAGTAGACAGGGATTTCTCTGGGGCCAACGTCCTGACTTTC. This chain connects TRBV4-1 to TRBJ2-6; 7 nucleotides match TRBD1. The V and J ends lost 8 bases and 0 bases, in that order; junction bases with no gene match: 10. Germline V gene data show CDR1 as MGHRA and CDR2 as YSYEKL. The CDR3 loop spans 17 amino acids.

This clonotype has only a few counts. This chain uses TRBV3-1 with TRBJ2-7; 9 bases are a match to TRBD1. This CDR3 region has 16 residues. V dropped 1 base and J dropped 5; count of bases not matched to a gene: 9. CDR1 is LGHDT and CDR2 is YNNKEL in the germline V gene (reference sequence). In DNA, the CDR3 is TGTGCCAGCAGCCAAGTATTCCGGGACAGGGACAACGAGCAGTACTTC. Its translation: CASSQVFRDRDNEQYF.

This clonotype has just a few counts. V gene TRBV29-1 combines with J gene TRBJ2-5; the D gene is possibly TRBD2 (5 bases). The CDR3 loop spans 12 amino acids. Germline-derived CDR1 and CDR2 are SQVTM and ANQGSEA. V gave up 6 bases and J gave up 5 bases, with 13 bases separating them. The CDR3 DNA is TGCAGCGTAACCGGGTTAGCGGAGACCCAGTACTTC. It specifies CSVTGLAETQYF.

This clonotype was observed a handful of times. The chain employs TRBV4-1 and TRBJ2-1; TRBD2 aligns across 12 bases. The end of the DNA is better explained by TRBJ2-7, so the J call may be wrong. Germline V gives CDR1 MGHRA, CDR2 YSYEKL. The CDR3 is made up of 18 amino acids. The CDR3, as DNA: TGCGCCAGCAGCCCACCGCTAGCGGGAGGGCCAGGAACCTACGAGCAGTACTTC. Translation: CASSPPLAGGPGTYEQYF.

The chain couples TRBV7-8 to TRBJ2-3; 15 bases are shared with TRBD2. The CDR3 contains 19 residues. The germline CDR1 and CDR2 sequences are SGHVS and FQNEAQ. V was clipped by 2 bases and J by 3 bases; unmatched bases: 9. CDR3 residues: CASSLNMGLAGGMTDTQYF. DNA for the CDR3: TGTGCCAGCAGCTTAAATATGGGACTAGCGGGAGGAATGACAGATACGCAGTATTTT.

The chain is built from TRBV4-3 and TRBJ2-7; TRBD2 aligns across 8 bases. J was trimmed by 3 bases and V by 0 bases; bases with no gene match: 7. This CDR3 has 16 residues. Germline CDR1 and CDR2: LGHNA and YSLEER. The CDR3 coding sequence is TGCGCCAGCAGCCAAGATCTTATCGGGGGGGACTACGAGCAGTACTTC. Protein: CASSQDLIGGDYEQYF.

There are a few counts of this clonotype. The chain recombines TRBV27 with TRBJ1-5; D may be TRBD1 (5 bases). CDR1 MNHEY and CDR2 SMNVEV come from the germline V gene (reference sequence). Trimming left V 9 bases short and J 4 bases short, with 13 bases between. CDR3 length equals 13 residues. CDR3 bases: TGTGCCAGTATAGTCCAGGGTAATCAGCCCCAGCATTTT. Amino acids: CASIVQGNQPQHF.